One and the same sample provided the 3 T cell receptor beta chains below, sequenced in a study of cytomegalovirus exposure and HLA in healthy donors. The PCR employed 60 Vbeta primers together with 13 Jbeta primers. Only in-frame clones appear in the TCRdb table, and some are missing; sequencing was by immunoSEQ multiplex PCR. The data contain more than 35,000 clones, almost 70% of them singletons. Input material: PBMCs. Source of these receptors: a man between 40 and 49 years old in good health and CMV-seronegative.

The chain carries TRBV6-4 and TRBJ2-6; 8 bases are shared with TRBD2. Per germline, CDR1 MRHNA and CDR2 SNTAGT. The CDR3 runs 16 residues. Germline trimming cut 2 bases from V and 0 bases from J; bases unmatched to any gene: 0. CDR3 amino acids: CASSDAGGSGANVLTF. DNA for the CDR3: TGTGCCAGCAGTGACGCGGGGGGCTCTGGGGCCAACGTCCTGACTTTC.

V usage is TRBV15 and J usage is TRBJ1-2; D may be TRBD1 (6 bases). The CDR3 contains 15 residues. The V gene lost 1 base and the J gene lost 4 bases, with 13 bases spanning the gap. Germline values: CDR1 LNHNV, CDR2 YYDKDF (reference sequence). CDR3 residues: CATSRAKGQIYGYTF. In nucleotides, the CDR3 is TGTGCCACCAGCAGAGCCAAAGGACAGATCTATGGCTACACCTTC. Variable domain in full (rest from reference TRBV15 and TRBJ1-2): DAMVIQNPRYQVTQFGKPVTLSCSQTLNHNVMYWYQQKSSQAPKLLFHYYDKDFNNEADTPDNFQSRRPNTSFCFLDIRSPGLGDTAMYLCATSRAKGQIYGYTFGSGTRLTVV.

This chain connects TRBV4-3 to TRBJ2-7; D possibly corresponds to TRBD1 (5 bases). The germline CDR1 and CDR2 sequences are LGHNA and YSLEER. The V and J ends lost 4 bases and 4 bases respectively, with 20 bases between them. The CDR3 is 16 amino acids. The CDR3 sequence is CASSRTPQGAQYEQYF. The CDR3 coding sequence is TGCGCCAGCAGCCGCACCCCCCAAGGGGCTCAATACGAGCAGTACTTC.